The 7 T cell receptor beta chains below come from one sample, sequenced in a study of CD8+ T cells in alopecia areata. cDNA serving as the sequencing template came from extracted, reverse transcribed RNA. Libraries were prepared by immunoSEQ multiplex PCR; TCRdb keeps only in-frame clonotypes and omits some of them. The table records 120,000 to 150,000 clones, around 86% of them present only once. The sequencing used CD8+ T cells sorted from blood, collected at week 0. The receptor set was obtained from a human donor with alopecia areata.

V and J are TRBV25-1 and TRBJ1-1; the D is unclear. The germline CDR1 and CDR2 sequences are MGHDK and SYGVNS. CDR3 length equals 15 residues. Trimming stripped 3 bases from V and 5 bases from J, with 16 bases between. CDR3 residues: CASSDIAGFDTEAFF. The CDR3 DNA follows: TGTGCCAGCAGTGATATAGCGGGCTTTGATACTGAAGCTTTCTTT.

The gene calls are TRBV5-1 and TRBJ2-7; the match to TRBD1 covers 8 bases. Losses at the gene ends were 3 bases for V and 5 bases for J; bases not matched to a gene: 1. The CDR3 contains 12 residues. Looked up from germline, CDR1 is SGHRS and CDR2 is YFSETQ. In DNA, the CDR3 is TGCGCCAGCAGCTGGACAGGGAACGAGCAGTACTTC. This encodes CASSWTGNEQYF.

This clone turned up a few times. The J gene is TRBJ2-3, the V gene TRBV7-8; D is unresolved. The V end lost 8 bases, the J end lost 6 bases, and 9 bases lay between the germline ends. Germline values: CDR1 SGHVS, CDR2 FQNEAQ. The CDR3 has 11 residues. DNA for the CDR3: TGTGCCAGCCTATTAATGGATACGCAGTATTTT. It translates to CASLLMDTQYF. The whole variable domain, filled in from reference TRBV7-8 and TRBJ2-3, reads GAGVSQSPRYKVAKRGQDVALRCDPISGHVSLFWYQQALGQGPEFLTYFQNEAQLDKSGLPSDRFFAERPEGSVSTLKIQRTQQEDSAVYLCASLLMDTQYFGPGTRLTVL.

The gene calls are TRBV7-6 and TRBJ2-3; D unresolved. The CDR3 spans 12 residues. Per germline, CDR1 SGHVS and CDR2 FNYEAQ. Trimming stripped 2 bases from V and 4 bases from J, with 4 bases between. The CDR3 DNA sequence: TGTGCCAGCAGCTTATTGGCAGATACGCAGTATTTT. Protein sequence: CASSLLADTQYF.

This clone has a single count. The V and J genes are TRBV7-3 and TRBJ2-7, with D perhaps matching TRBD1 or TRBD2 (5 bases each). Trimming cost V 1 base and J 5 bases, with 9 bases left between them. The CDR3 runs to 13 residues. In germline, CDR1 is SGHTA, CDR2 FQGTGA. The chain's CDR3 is CASSLRGFDEQYF. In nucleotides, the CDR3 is TGTGCCAGCAGCTTAAGGGGGTTCGACGAGCAGTACTTC.

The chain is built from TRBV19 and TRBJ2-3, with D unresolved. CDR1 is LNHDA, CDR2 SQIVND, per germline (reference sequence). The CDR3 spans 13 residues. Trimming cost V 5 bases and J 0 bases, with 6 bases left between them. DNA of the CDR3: TGTGCCAGTAGTGTCCATAGCACAGATACGCAGTATTTT. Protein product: CASSVHSTDTQYF.

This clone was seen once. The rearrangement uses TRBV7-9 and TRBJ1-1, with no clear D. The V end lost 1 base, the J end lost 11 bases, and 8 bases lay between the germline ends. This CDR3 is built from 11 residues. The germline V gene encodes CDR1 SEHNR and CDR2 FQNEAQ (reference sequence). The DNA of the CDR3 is TGTGCCAGCAGCTTAGAAAGGGAGGCTTTCTTT. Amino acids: CASSLEREAFF.